This T cell receptor beta chain appears in the sequencing data of a study of shared clonotypes between healthy human individuals. Positive CCR7 selection of CD45RO-negative cells yielded the naive CD8 cells, and terminally differentiated effector memory CD45RA+ cells were excluded. Study-wide points: Relative to clonotypes present in all four donors, those not shared had lower generation probabilities. Generally, estimated richness proved larger in naive subsets than it did in memory subsets. A handful of donors showed sharing of about 4.7% of naive CD4 clonotypes.

Sequenced by immunoSEQ multiplex PCR; TCRdb stores in-frame clones only, minus some. The sample gives 2 million or so clones, about 95% of which show up once; 0.9% to 1.3% is in the top ten. The ends lost 4 bases at V and 6 bases at J; junction bases unmatched: 4. The CDR3 sequence is 14 residues long. Germline CDR1 is SGHAT and CDR2 is FQNNGV. A remark on this clone: The antigen remains unidentified.

The sequence derives from a man aged 18 to 30 in good health. Sequencing was carried out using naive CD8+ T cells sorted from blood. V and J are TRBV11-2 and TRBJ2-2; 8 bases are a match to TRBD2. The CDR3 protein is CASSYPGGAGELFF. As DNA, the CDR3 is TGTGCCAGCAGCTACCCGGGGGGGGCCGGGGAGCTGTTTTTT. Looking up the rest from reference TRBV11-2 and TRBJ2-2 gives the full variable domain: EAGVAQSPRYKIIEKRQSVAFWCNPISGHATLYWYQQILGQGPKLLIQFQNNGVVDDSQLPKDRFSAERLKGVDSTLKIQPAKLEDSAVYLCASSYPGGAGELFFGEGSRLTVL.